This T cell receptor (beta chain) was documented in a study of patients and donors after allogeneic stem cell transplantation. V was pared by 0 bases and J by 0 bases, with 18 bases between. Germline V CDR1 and CDR2: LGHDT, YNNKEL (reference sequence). There are 19 residues in the CDR3. TCRdb re-called the RT-PCR reads through MiXCR, storing one row per CDR3 protein. The data hold approximately 210,000 distinct CDR3 sequences, with around two fifths observed a single time. This sequence was found in a human donor who was either an allogeneic HSCT recipient or a stem cell or donor lymphocyte infusion donor (not recorded which). It is not recorded whose cells these are; they may come from a transplant donor. Sequences were obtained from blood, either unsorted or a sorted T cell fraction (not recorded which). The chain recombines TRBV3-1 with TRBJ2-4; D ambiguous. CDR3 sequence reads: CASSQDRGGVFLAKNIQYF. The CDR3 region has the DNA TGTGCCAGCAGCCAAGATCGAGGTGGGGTATTTTTAGCCAAAAACATTCAGTACTTC.